This TCR beta chain was sequenced during a study of cytomegalovirus exposure and HLA in healthy donors. Study-level findings and limits: According to the study, 160 or so TCR beta chains were cytomegalovirus-associated.

13 Jbeta primers and 60 Vbeta primers were used for the PCR. Clones were sequenced by immunoSEQ multiplex PCR, and TCRdb holds only the in-frame ones, with some missing. This listing includes roughly 120,000 clones. In germline, CDR1 is LNHDA, CDR2 SQIVND (reference sequence). With 5 bases removed from V and 0 bases from J, the gap between germline ends came to 10 bases. The CDR3 is 15 amino acids. As to this clone: The antigen is unknown.

At the time of sampling, donors were nominally healthy, though unrecorded immune exposures were likely. The J gene is TRBJ1-4, the V gene TRBV19; D is ambiguous. The sample was PBMCs. The clonotype comes from a man aged 18 to 35 in good health and CMV-seronegative. CDR3 DNA sequence: TGTGCCAGTAGTCTCCAGGTATCAACTAATGAAAAACTGTTTTTT. Translated, it gives CASSLQVSTNEKLFF.